This is a list of T cell receptor beta chains from one sample in a study of shared clonotypes between healthy human individuals. Assay used: immunoSEQ multiplex PCR; TCRdb lists only in-frame clones, some missing. The sample includes hundreds of thousands of clones, approximately 96% of them seen just once. What was sequenced was naive CD8+ T cells sorted from blood. The receptors were gathered from a woman younger than 45 in good health. CDR3s include the opening cysteine and the closing phenylalanine or tryptophan. D genes are given only for firm matches. For some rows the clone size is stated as once, few or many, or as a class when expanded; others skip it.

d_call j_call v_call clone_size cdr3_nt cdr3_aa
TRBD1 TRBJ1-2 TRBV5-5 NA TGTGCCAGCAGATTTGACAGGGCGGCTAACTATGGCTACACCTTC CASRFDRAANYGYTF
NA TRBJ1-5 TRBV10-2 NA TGCGCCAGCAGTGAATTTGGTGAGGCAGACCTTAGCAATCAGCCCCAGCATTTT CASSEFGEADLSNQPQHF
NA TRBJ2-2 TRBV28 once TGTGCCAGCAGTTTCGAGGCCGGGGAGCTGTTTTTT CASSFEAGELFF
NA TRBJ1-3 TRBV2 NA TGTGCCAGCAGTGAATATGCCCCGGGACAAATTGGAAACACCATATATTTT CASSEYAPGQIGNTIYF
TRBD1 TRBJ2-7 TRBV12-5 NA TGTGCTAGTGGTCTTCCCCGGGGACAGGGCAACAGCGAGCAGTACTTC CASGLPRGQGNSEQYF
NA TRBJ2-6 TRBV5-6 NA TGTGCCAGCAGCACTGGGACCGATCGTCTGGGGGCCAACGTCCTGACTTTC CASSTGTDRLGANVLTF
TRBD1 TRBJ1-5 TRBV28 NA TGTGCCAGCACCTCCGGGACAGTTAGCAATCAGCCCCAGCATTTT CASTSGTVSNQPQHF
NA TRBJ2-3 TRBV21-1 NA TGTGCCAGCATGGCAGCAAGGGCGGGAGAATCCCAGGTGGGAGATACGCAGTATTTT CASMAARAGESQVGDTQYF
NA TRBJ1-2 TRBV5-6 NA TGTGCCAGCAGCACCGACGGGGGGGACTATGGCTACACCTTC CASSTDGGDYGYTF
NA TRBJ2-7 TRBV15 NA TGTGCCACCAGCAGAGGCCCGAACAACTACGAGCAGTACTTC CATSRGPNNYEQYF
NA TRBJ2-2 TRBV29-1 NA TGCAGCGTTGAATGGTCTAGCGAGTTCACCGGGGAGCTGTTTTTT CSVEWSSEFTGELFF
TRBD2 TRBJ2-1 TRBV5-1 once TGCGCCAGCAGCTTGATAGCGGGGAATATAGGGGGCAATGAGCAGTTCTTC CASSLIAGNIGGNEQFF
NA TRBJ2-3 TRBV19 NA TGTGCCAGTAGTATCGTATCGGGGGTGGGCGTAGCAGATACGCAGTATTTT CASSIVSGVGVADTQYF
NA TRBJ2-3 TRBV7-9 NA TGTGCCAGTTGGACTAGCACAGATACGCAGTATTTT CASWTSTDTQYF
TRBD1 TRBJ1-1 TRBV19 NA TGTGCCAGTAGTATAGTGCAGGGGGCAGTGAACACTGAAGCTTTCTTT CASSIVQGAVNTEAFF
NA TRBJ1-1 TRBV6-5 NA TGTGCCAGCAGTTACTCAGAAGGGGACACTGAAGCTTTCTTT CASSYSEGDTEAFF
NA TRBJ1-4 TRBV4-1 NA TGCGCCAGCAGCCAAGATTTGGTTAATGAAAAACTGTTTTTT CASSQDLVNEKLFF
NA TRBJ2-7 TRBV4-2 NA TGTGCCAGCAGCCAAACATCCTACGAGCAGTACTTC CASSQTSYEQYF
NA TRBJ2-1 TRBV27 NA TGTGCCAGCAGTTCCAGACTAGTGGCTGAGGGTGAGCAGTTCTTC CASSSRLVAEGEQFF
NA TRBJ2-1 TRBV5-5 NA TGTGCCAGCAGCTTGGAAATGGCGGTTCTATACAATGAGCAGTTCTTC CASSLEMAVLYNEQFF
NA TRBJ2-2 TRBV28 NA TGTGCCAGCAGCCCCAGCCCCGGCCGGGCCTGGACCGGGGAGCTGTTTTTT CASSPSPGRAWTGELFF
NA TRBJ1-1 TRBV6-1 NA TGTGCCAGCAGTGACCCAAGGGTAACTGAAGCTTTCTTT CASSDPRVTEAFF
NA TRBJ2-3 TRBV4-1 NA TGCGCCAGCAGCCAAGTGGGTACAGATACGCAGTATTTT CASSQVGTDTQYF
TRBD1 TRBJ2-3 TRBV14 NA TGTGCCAGCAGCCAGGGACAGTGGGGGACAGATACGCAGTATTTT CASSQGQWGTDTQYF
TRBD2 TRBJ2-1 TRBV15 NA TGTGCCACCAGCACCCTCACGGGACTAGCGAGTGAGCAGTTCTTC CATSTLTGLASEQFF
NA TRBJ1-2 TRBV27 once TGTGCCAGCAGTTCCTCCCCCGGGGGAGGGGGCTACACCTTC CASSSSPGGGGYTF
NA TRBJ2-7 TRBV18 NA TGTGCCAGCTCACCACCGTACGGGACCTACGAGCAGTACTTC CASSPPYGTYEQYF
NA TRBJ2-1 TRBV14 once TGTGCCAGCAGCCATCCCGTCGGCAATGAGCAGTTCTTC CASSHPVGNEQFF
NA TRBJ2-1 TRBV27 once TGTGCCAGCAGTTTATCGATCAGGACGAATGAGCAGTTCTTC CASSLSIRTNEQFF
NA TRBJ2-1 TRBV5-1 few TGCGCCAGCAGATATTCGACGGGTTTGGGCAATGAGCAGTTCTTC CASRYSTGLGNEQFF
TRBD2 TRBJ2-7 TRBV9 once TGTGCCAGCAGCGTAGGAGCGGGGCACTCCTACGAGCAGTACTTC CASSVGAGHSYEQYF
NA TRBJ2-6 TRBV27 NA TGTGCCAGCAGTACCGGACAGTTTAGCTCTGGGGCCAACGTCCTGACTTTC CASSTGQFSSGANVLTF
TRBD1 TRBJ2-1 TRBV29-1 NA TGCAGCGTCACAGGGGGTCTCCACAATGAGCAGTTCTTC CSVTGGLHNEQFF
TRBD2 TRBJ2-1 TRBV28 NA TGTGCCAGCAGGACTAGCGGGAGCCAATACAATGAGCAGTTCTTC CASRTSGSQYNEQFF
NA TRBJ2-1 TRBV7-8 NA TGTGCCAGCAGCTTAGCCCTATACTACAATGAGCAGTTCTTC CASSLALYYNEQFF
NA TRBJ2-5 TRBV5-4 NA TGTGCCAGCAGCTTAAGCGCTCAAGAGACCCAGTACTTC CASSLSAQETQYF
NA TRBJ1-1 TRBV9 NA TGTGCCAGCAGCAGGGGTGGGCAAGAAGCTTTCTTT CASSRGGQEAFF
NA TRBJ2-1 TRBV19 NA TGTGCCAGTATACACAGAAATGAGCAGTTCTTC CASIHRNEQFF
TRBD1 TRBJ2-7 TRBV28 NA TGTGCCAGCAGCCCCGGCCGGGCAGGGGGCTACGAGCAGTACTTC CASSPGRAGGYEQYF
NA TRBJ2-1 TRBV7-9 NA TGTGCCAGCAGTCGAATCCGAGAGAGGAATGAGCAGTTCTTC CASSRIRERNEQFF
NA TRBJ2-1 TRBV21-1 NA TGTGCCAGCAGCAAAGAAGGTGCCCTCGGTGAGCAGTTCTTC CASSKEGALGEQFF
NA TRBJ2-7 TRBV7-9 few TGTGCCAGCAGCATAGACAGTTACGAGCAGTACTTC CASSIDSYEQYF
NA TRBJ2-6 TRBV2 NA TGTGCCAGCCTCCCTTCCGGGCCCTCGTTTCCCTCTGGGGCCAACGTCCTGACTTTC CASLPSGPSFPSGANVLTF
NA TRBJ2-7 TRBV9 NA TGTGCCAGCAGCGAGGGTTCCGCGGGACTCCGGTCGTACGAGCAGTACTTC CASSEGSAGLRSYEQYF
NA TRBJ2-7 TRBV11-2 NA TGTGCCAGCAGCTTACAGAGTCGGCATTACGAGCAGTACTTC CASSLQSRHYEQYF
TRBD1 TRBJ1-5 TRBV27 NA TGTGCCAGCAGTTTGACAGGGGCCCGCCAGCCCCAGCATTTT CASSLTGARQPQHF
NA TRBJ2-7 TRBV28 NA TGTGCCAGCAGTTCTCTTTACAGGACATACGAGCAGTACTTC CASSSLYRTYEQYF
NA TRBJ1-5 TRBV18 NA TGTGCCAGCTCACCCATCAGGGAAAGCAATCAGCCCCAGCATTTT CASSPIRESNQPQHF
NA TRBJ1-3 TRBV4-1 NA TGCGCCAGCAGTTCAGGGCCTGGAAACACCATATATTTT CASSSGPGNTIYF
NA TRBJ2-7 TRBV19 NA TGTGCCAGTAGAGGAGACAGATCCTACGAGCAGTACTTC CASRGDRSYEQYF